This T cell receptor (beta chain) appears in the sequencing data of a study of cytomegalovirus exposure and HLA in healthy donors (dated by TCRdb to the late 2010s). With respect to the entire study: A later analysis indicated that the 130 or so validation repertoires were generated on the platform also employed for the approximately 700 repertoires of the first cohort. The study aimed to test whether cataloging public T cell receptors could reveal signatures of past pathogen exposure. Along with the roughly 670-subject first cohort, a separate validation cohort of more than 90 different subjects was used. To predict cytomegalovirus infection status, the study brought together high-throughput TCR immunosequencing, statistical association of individual TCRs with disease status, and machine learning.

Study-wide conclusions, independent of this receptor: The authors suggested that the approach could potentially be generalized to other disease states and immunological phenotypes. In both the original and validation cohorts, the classifier was reported to diagnose cytomegalovirus status with high specificity and sensitivity. The validation cohort had no HLA typing available for a later analysis, so co-occurrence within that cohort was assessed over all 130 or so repertoires. Subsequent analysis determined that TCRs grouped into clusters in the first cohort also showed a tendency toward co-occurrence across the approximately 120 validation repertoires, and 90% to 95% of cluster scores exceeded 0. A total of around 150 TCR beta chains were listed by the study as associated with cytomegalovirus. A few of the identified cytomegalovirus-associated TCR beta chains were confirmed in vitro to be specific for cytomegalovirus antigens. Most TCR sequences were observed very rarely across donors, whereas some public TCRs were present in many individuals.

The library relied on the immunoSEQ multiplex PCR assay. The authors' pipeline ran thus. A statistical classification framework was built to diagnose cytomegalovirus status from the catalog of TCR beta chain sequences. TCRdb took over this immuneACCESS table, retaining in-frame rearrangements with V and J assigned. Such tables are incomplete; in checked studies, under half of the missing clones stem from an unresolved V gene, and the remainder is unexplained. V and J calls and clone size are copied from that table; D and trimming were computed from the DNA. For this sample the table gives around 250,000 clones, of which around 90% were detected only once. The ten largest clonotypes hold approximately 0.34% of the sample. The CDR3, cysteine through phenylalanine, is 14 amino acids long. Solely the CDR3 DNA is kept, with 42 bases framed from the first base. Trimming removed 4 bases from V and 1 base from J, leaving 7 bases between the germline ends. Reading the germline V gene gives CDR1 SGHTA and CDR2 FQGTGA.

Separate from the approximately 700-subject first cohort, the validation cohort of roughly 130 subjects was the group to which the donors belonged. About this clone: This clone's antigen is unknown. The record has no base qualities; no much larger clone is one base away.

Sequencing was done on a sample of PBMCs. The clonotype was recovered from a woman under 30 in good health and CMV-seronegative. Here the chain combines TRBV7-3 and TRBJ2-2; 6 matching bases give a weak D call of TRBD2. The CDR3 protein: CASSWEVNTGELFF. The DNA is TGTGCCAGCAGCTGGGAGGTGAACACCGGGGAGCTGTTTTTT.